The clone carrying this T cell receptor beta chain came up a few times. These data belong to a study of T cell repertoires in cytomegalovirus infection. Each CDR3 protein gets one entry after TCRdb re-called the reads with MiXCR. The sample lists a few hundred thousand distinct CDR3 sequences; 17% were seen once. Germline V gene lookup returns CDR1 SNHLY and CDR2 FYNNEI. The CDR3 is made up of 17 amino acids. V was clipped by 0 bases and J by 0 bases, with 12 bases between them. The clonotype was recovered from a human donor in good health (CMV status not recorded). Some clones in this sample may be carry-over from other donors' samples. The sequenced sample was CD8+ T cells from PBMCs. V gene TRBV2 combines with J gene TRBJ1-3, with D unresolved. In DNA form, the CDR3 reads TGTGCCAGCAGTGAAGCGTCTACCATCCTCTCTGGAAACACCATATATTTT. Encoded protein: CASSEASTILSGNTIYF.